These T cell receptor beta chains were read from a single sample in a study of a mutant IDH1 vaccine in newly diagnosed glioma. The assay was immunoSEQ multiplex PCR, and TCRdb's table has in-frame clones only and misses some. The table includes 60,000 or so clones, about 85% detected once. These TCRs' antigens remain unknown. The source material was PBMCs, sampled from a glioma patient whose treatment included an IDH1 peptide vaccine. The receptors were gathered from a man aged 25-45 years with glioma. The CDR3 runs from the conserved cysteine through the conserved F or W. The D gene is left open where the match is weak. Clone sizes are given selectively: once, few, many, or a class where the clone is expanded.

CASSQNVVAGANVLTF	TGCGCCAGCAGCCAGAACGTTGTTGCTGGGGCCAACGTCCTGACTTTC	TRBV5-1	TRBJ2-6	NA	NA
CASSLVQGVYEQYF	TGTGCCAGCAGCTTAGTACAGGGGGTATACGAGCAGTACTTC	TRBV11-2	TRBJ2-7	TRBD1	NA
CAILQESSYEQYF	TGTGCCATCCTCCAGGAGAGCTCCTACGAGCAGTACTTC	TRBV10-3	TRBJ2-7	NA	NA
CASSGTSGYDEQFF	TGTGCCAGCAGCGGCACTAGCGGATATGATGAGCAGTTCTTC	TRBV5-6	TRBJ2-1	TRBD2	NA
CASSLPGGNGYTF	TGTGCCAGCAGCTTACCAGGGGGCAATGGCTACACCTTC	TRBV7-9	TRBJ1-2	TRBD1	few
CASSLAGQPSYTF	TGTGCCAGCAGCTTAGCGGGACAACCCAGCTACACCTTC	TRBV11-2	TRBJ1-2	NA	NA
CASSGILQMAFF	TGCGCCAGCAGTGGGATATTACAAATGGCTTTCTTT	TRBV10-2	TRBJ1-1	NA	NA
CASSILESNEQYF	TGTGCCAGCTCAATACTTGAAAGCAACGAGCAGTACTTC	TRBV18	TRBJ2-7	NA	NA
CASSYLGPSPDTQYF	TGTGCCAGCAGTTACCTCGGTCCGAGCCCAGATACGCAGTATTTT	TRBV6-5	TRBJ2-3	NA	NA
CASSLRQGGTDTQYF	TGTGCCAGCAGTCTGAGACAGGGGGGCACAGATACGCAGTATTTT	TRBV6-5	TRBJ2-3	TRBD1	NA
CASSDQGTGGVSYNSPLHF	TGTGCCAGCAGTGACCAGGGGACAGGGGGAGTCTCCTATAATTCACCCCTCCACTTT	TRBV2	TRBJ1-6	TRBD1	NA
CASSLLPGYGQYF	TGTGCCAGCTCACTTCTTCCGGGTTACGGGCAGTACTTC	TRBV18	TRBJ2-7	NA	NA
CASSMQNQPQHF	TGTGCCAGCAGTATGCAGAATCAGCCCCAGCATTTT	TRBV2	TRBJ1-5	NA	NA
CASSPGRDYYGYTF	TGTGCCAGCTCACCCGGACGGGATTACTATGGCTACACCTTC	TRBV18	TRBJ1-2	NA	NA
CASSPLPGGPTYEQYF	TGTGCCAGCTCACCGCTCCCGGGGGGGCCTACCTACGAGCAGTACTTC	TRBV18	TRBJ2-7	TRBD2	NA
CASRARDTRSSGNTIYF	TGTGCCAGTAGGGCCCGGGACACCCGTAGCTCTGGAAACACCATATATTTT	TRBV19	TRBJ1-3	NA	NA
CASSPRDRTSGNTIYF	TGTGCCAGCAGCCCCCGGGACAGGACCTCTGGAAACACCATATATTTT	TRBV9	TRBJ1-3	TRBD1	NA
CASDGTGGTEAFF	TGTGCCAGCGACGGGACAGGGGGCACTGAAGCTTTCTTT	TRBV6-5	TRBJ1-1	TRBD1	NA
CASSFLQGEAFF	TGCGCCAGCAGCTTTCTACAGGGTGAAGCTTTCTTT	TRBV5-1	TRBJ1-1	NA	NA
CASSVAGWAKTQYF	TGTGCCAGCAGTGTAGCGGGGTGGGCGAAGACCCAGTACTTC	TRBV27	TRBJ2-5	TRBD2	NA
CASWTGFAGELFF	TGTGCCAGTTGGACAGGGTTCGCCGGGGAGCTGTTTTTT	TRBV19	TRBJ2-2	TRBD1	once
CASSFGTGGTEAFF	TGTGCCAGCAGCTTTGGGACAGGGGGGACGGAAGCTTTCTTT	TRBV11-2	TRBJ1-1	TRBD1	few
CASSLAGELFF	TGTGCCAGCAGCTTAGCTGGGGAGCTGTTTTTT	TRBV11-2	TRBJ2-2	NA	once
CASSGGFPYEQYF	TGCGCCAGCAGTGGGGGATTCCCCTACGAGCAGTACTTC	TRBV5-1	TRBJ2-7	NA	NA
CASSDPQWGDRGHEQYF	TGCGCCAGCAGTGACCCCCAGTGGGGGGACAGGGGGCACGAGCAGTACTTC	TRBV10-2	TRBJ2-7	TRBD1	NA
CASSSGTPYEQYF	TGTGCCAGCAGTTCCGGGACTCCTTACGAGCAGTACTTC	TRBV6-5	TRBJ2-7	NA	NA
CASSSRTGYTEAFF	TGCGCCAGCAGCTCCCGCACAGGATATACTGAAGCTTTCTTT	TRBV5-1	TRBJ1-1	NA	NA
CASSFRQGGSKLFF	TGTGCCAGCAGCTTCCGACAGGGGGGTTCGAAACTGTTTTTT	TRBV7-9	TRBJ1-4	TRBD1	once
CAISGGANTEAFF	TGTGCCATCAGTGGCGGAGCGAACACTGAAGCTTTCTTT	TRBV10-3	TRBJ1-1	NA	few
CASSRGTGARLVTQYF	TGTGCCAGCAGCCGAGGGACAGGGGCCCGTTTGGTTACGCAGTATTTT	TRBV5-4	TRBJ2-3	TRBD1	NA